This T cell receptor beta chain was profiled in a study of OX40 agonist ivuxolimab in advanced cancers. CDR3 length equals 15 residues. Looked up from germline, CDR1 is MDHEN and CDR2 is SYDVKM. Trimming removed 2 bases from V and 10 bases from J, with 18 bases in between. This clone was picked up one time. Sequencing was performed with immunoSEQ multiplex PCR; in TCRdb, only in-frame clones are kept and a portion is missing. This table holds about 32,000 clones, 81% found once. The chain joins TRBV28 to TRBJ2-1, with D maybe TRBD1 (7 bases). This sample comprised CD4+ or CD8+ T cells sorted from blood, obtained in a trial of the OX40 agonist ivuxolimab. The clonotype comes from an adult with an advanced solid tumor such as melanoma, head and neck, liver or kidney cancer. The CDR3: CASSLPGGGRGEQFF. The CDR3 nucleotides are TGTGCCAGCAGTTTACCCGGGGGAGGCAGGGGGGAGCAGTTCTTC.